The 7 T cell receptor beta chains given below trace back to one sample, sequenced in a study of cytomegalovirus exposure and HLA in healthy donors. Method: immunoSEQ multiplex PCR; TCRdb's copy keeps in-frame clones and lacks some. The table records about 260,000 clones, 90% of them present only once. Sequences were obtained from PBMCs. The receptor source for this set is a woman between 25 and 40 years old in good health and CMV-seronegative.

In nucleotides, the CDR3 is TGTGCCAGCAGCTTGCAGGGGTACGAGCAGTACTTC. Amino acid sequence: CASSLQGYEQYF. V gene TRBV5-6 combines with J gene TRBJ2-7, with a possible D match to TRBD1 (6 bases). The CDR3 consists of 12 residues. Germline V lookup: CDR1 SGHDT, CDR2 YYEEEE. Trimming stripped 1 base from V and 4 bases from J, with 6 bases between. Together with reference TRBV5-6 and TRBJ2-7, the CDR3 gives the full variable domain: DAGVTQSPTHLIKTRGQQVTLRCSPKSGHDTVSWYQQALGQGPQFIFQYYEEEERQRGNFPDRFSGHQFPNYSSELNVNALLLGDSALYLCASSLQGYEQYFGPGTRLTVT.

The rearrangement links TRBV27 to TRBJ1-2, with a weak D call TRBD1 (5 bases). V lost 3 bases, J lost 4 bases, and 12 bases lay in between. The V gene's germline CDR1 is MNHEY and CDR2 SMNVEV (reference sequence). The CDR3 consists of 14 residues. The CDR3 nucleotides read TGTGCCAGCAGTTTCCAGGGCGGGGGCTATGGCTACACCTTC. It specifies CASSFQGGGYGYTF.

The CDR3 is CATSRTPGNTEAFF. CDR3 nucleotide sequence: TGTGCCACCAGCAGAACGCCAGGGAACACTGAAGCTTTCTTT. The gene calls are TRBV15 and TRBJ1-1; D gene ambiguous. The CDR3 runs to 14 residues. Germline V lookup: CDR1 LNHNV, CDR2 YYDKDF (reference sequence). Trimming took off 2 bases at V and 1 base at J, with 8 bases between the two ends. Complete variable domain (other parts from reference TRBV15 and TRBJ1-1): DAMVIQNPRYQVTQFGKPVTLSCSQTLNHNVMYWYQQKSSQAPKLLFHYYDKDFNNEADTPDNFQSRRPNTSFCFLDIRSPGLGDTAMYLCATSRTPGNTEAFFGQGTRLTVV.

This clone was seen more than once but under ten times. This chain's CDR3 is CASSQWGQGDYGYTF. Written as DNA, the CDR3 is TGCGCCAGCAGCCAATGGGGACAGGGGGACTATGGCTACACCTTC. The chain couples TRBV4-1 to TRBJ1-2; TRBD1 matches 11 bases. The junction had 2 bases not matched to a gene; V was cut back by 2 bases and J by 3 bases. CDR3 length: 15 amino acids. Germline V gene lookup returns CDR1 MGHRA and CDR2 YSYEKL.

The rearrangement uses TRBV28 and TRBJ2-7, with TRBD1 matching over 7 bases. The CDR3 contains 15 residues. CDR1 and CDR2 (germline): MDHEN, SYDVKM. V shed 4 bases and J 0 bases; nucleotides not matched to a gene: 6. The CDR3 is CASSWGQLSSYEQYF. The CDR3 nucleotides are TGTGCCAGCAGTTGGGGACAGCTGAGCTCCTACGAGCAGTACTTC.

CDR3 nucleotide sequence: TGTGCCAGCAGTCCGCCGTCCAACTCCTCTAGCTCCTACGAGCAGTACTTC. Translated: CASSPPSNSSSSYEQYF. The V call is TRBV13, the J call TRBJ2-7; no definite D call. The CDR3 has 17 residues. Germline V gene lookup returns CDR1 PRHDT and CDR2 FYEKMQ (reference sequence). V lost 6 bases, J lost 0 bases, and 21 bases lay in between.

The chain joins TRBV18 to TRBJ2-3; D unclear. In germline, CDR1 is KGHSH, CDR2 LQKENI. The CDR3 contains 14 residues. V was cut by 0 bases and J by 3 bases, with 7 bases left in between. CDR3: CASSPPAGTDTQYF. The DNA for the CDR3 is TGTGCCAGCTCACCACCGGCAGGAACAGATACGCAGTATTTT. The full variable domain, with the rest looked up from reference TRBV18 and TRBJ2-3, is NAGVMQNPRHLVRRRGQEARLRCSPMKGHSHVYWYRQLPEEGLKFMVYLQKENIIDESGMPKERFSAEFPKEGPSILRIQQVVRGDSAAYFCASSPPAGTDTQYFGPGTRLTVL.